The clone carrying this TCR beta chain showed up many times. Its antigen is not identified. This sample was taken from a study of T cells in Graves' hyperthyroidism and ophthalmopathy. Whole-study findings and limits: Model-based prediction identified ophthalmopathy a median about 6 months prior to its onset.

RNA transcripts were the template for amplifying TCR beta CDR3 regions. The primer set for the first-round RT-PCR of the TCR CDR3 was HTBI. Via MiXCR, TCRdb re-called the multiplex PCR reads, giving one row per CDR3 protein. The sample contains approximately 700,000 distinct CDR3 sequences, about 17% of which appear only once. Sequencing input: blood. This receptor was identified in a man aged 18 to 35 with Graves' hyperthyroidism.

The CDR3: CSARSSGRGTGKNIQYF. CDR3 sequence (DNA): TGCAGTGCTAGGTCTAGCGGGAGGGGGACGGGTAAAAACATTCAGTACTTC. V gene TRBV20-1 combines with J gene TRBJ2-4, with TRBD2 identical over 12 bases. The V and J ends lost 3 bases and 4 bases, in that order; junction bases with no gene match: 10. Germline V gene sequence: CDR1 DFQATT, CDR2 SNEGSKA (reference sequence). CDR3 length: 17 residues.